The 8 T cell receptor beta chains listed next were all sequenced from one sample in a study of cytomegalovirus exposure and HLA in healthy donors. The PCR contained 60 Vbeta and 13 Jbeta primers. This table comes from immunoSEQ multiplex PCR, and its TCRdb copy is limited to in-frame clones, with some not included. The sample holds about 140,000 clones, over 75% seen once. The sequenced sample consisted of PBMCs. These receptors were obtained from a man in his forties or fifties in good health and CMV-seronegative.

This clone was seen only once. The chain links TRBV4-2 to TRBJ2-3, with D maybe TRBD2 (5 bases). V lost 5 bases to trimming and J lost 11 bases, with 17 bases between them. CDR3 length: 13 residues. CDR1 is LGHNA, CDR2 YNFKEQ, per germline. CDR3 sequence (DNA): TGTGCCAGCAGCGCCAATAGCGCTCCTTGGCAGTATTTT. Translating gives CASSANSAPWQYF.

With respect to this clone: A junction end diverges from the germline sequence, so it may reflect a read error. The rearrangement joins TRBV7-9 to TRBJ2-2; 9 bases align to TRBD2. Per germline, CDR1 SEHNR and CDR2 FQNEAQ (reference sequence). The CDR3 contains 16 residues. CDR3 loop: CSSSSSQGLAAGELFF. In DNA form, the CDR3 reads TGTTCCAGCAGCTCCTCCCAGGGACTAGCCGCCGGGGAGCTGTTTTTT.

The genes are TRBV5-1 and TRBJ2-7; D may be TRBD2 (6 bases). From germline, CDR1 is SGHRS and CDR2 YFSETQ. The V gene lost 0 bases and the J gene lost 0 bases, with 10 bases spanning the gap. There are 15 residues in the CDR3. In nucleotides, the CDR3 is TGCGCCAGCAGCTTGGCGGGGGTCCTCTCCTACGAGCAGTACTTC. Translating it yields CASSLAGVLSYEQYF.

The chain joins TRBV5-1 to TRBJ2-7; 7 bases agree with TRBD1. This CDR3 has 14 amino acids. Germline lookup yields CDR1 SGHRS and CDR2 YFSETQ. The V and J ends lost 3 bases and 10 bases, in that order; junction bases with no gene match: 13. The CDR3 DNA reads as TGCGCCAGCAGCTCCGGACAGGAGCTTACGGGCCAGTACTTC. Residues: CASSSGQELTGQYF. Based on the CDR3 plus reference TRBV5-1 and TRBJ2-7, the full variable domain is KAGVTQTPRYLIKTRGQQVTLSCSPISGHRSVSWYQQTPGQGLQFLFEYFSETQRNKGNFPGRFSGRQFSNSRSEMNVSTLELGDSALYLCASSSGQELTGQYFGPGTRLTVT.

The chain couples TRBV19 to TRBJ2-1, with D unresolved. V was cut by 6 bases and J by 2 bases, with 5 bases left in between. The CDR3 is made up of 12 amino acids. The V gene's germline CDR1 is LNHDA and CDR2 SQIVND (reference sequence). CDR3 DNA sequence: TGTGCCAGTAGCCTCGCCTACAATGAGCAGTTCTTC. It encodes CASSLAYNEQFF.

In DNA form, the CDR3 reads TGTGCCAGCAGCTACACCGGGACAGGGTGGTACGAGCAGTACTTC. It is translated as CASSYTGTGWYEQYF. The V and J genes are TRBV7-2 and TRBJ2-5, with TRBD1 identical over 9 bases. The end of the DNA is better explained by TRBJ2-7, so the J call may be wrong. The CDR3 is made up of 15 amino acids. In germline, CDR1 is SGHTA, CDR2 FQGNSA.

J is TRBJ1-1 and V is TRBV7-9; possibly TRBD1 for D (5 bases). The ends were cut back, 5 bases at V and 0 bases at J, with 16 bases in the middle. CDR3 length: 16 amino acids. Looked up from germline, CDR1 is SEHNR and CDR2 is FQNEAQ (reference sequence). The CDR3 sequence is CASSIDRQYMNTEAFF. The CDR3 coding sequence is TGTGCCAGCAGCATTGACAGACAATATATGAACACTGAAGCTTTCTTT. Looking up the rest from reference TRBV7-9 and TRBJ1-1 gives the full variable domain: DTGVSQNPRHKITKRGQNVTFRCDPISEHNRLYWYRQTLGQGPEFLTYFQNEAQLEKSRLLSDRFSAERPKGSFSTLEIQRTEQGDSAMYLCASSIDRQYMNTEAFFGQGTRLTVV.

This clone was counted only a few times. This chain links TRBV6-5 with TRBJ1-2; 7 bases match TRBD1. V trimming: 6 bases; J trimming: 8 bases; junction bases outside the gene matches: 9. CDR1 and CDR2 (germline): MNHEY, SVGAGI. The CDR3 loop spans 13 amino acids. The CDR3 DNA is TGTGCCAGCAGCCCTCCTGACAGGGCGGGCTACACCTTC. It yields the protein CASSPPDRAGYTF.